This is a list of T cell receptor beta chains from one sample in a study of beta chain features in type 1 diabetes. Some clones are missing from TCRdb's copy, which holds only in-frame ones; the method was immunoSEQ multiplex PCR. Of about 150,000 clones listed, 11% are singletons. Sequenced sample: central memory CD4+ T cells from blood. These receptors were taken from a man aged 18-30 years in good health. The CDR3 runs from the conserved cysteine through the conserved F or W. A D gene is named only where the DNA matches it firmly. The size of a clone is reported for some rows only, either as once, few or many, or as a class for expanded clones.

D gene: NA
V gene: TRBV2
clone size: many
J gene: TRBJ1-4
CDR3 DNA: TGTGCCAGCAGTGAGGCCATAAGCGAAAAACTGTTTTTT
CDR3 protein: CASSEAISEKLFF

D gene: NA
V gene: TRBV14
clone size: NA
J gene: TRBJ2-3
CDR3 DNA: TGTGCCAGCAGCCAAGATCGTCTAGCCCGGCCAGATACGCAGTATTTT
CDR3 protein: CASSQDRLARPDTQYF

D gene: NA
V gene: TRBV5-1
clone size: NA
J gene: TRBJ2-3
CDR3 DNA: TGCGCCAGCAGCTTCCAGGGGCTCACAGATACGCAGTATTTT
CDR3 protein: CASSFQGLTDTQYF

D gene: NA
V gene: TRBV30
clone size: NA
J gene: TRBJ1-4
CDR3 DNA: TGTGCCTGGAGTCACGATCAGGGCAGATTGAATGAAAAACTGTTTTTT
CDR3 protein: CAWSHDQGRLNEKLFF

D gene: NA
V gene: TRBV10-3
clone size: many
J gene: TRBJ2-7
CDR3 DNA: TGTGCCATCAGTGCGCGATGGGGGGAGCAGTACTTC
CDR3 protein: CAISARWGEQYF

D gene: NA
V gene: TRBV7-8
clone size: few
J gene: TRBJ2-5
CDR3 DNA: TGTGCCAGCAGCTTAGGAAATCGGGAGACCCAGTACTTC
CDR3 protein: CASSLGNRETQYF

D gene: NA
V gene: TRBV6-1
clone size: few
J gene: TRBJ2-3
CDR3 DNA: TGTGCCAGCAGTGGTGGAACAGGCGATACGCAGTATTTT
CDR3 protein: CASSGGTGDTQYF

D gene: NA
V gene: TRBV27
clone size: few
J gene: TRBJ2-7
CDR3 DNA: TGTGCCAGCAGTTCCGAACAGGGGACTAGGGCCTCAAAGCAGTACTTC
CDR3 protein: CASSSEQGTRASKQYF

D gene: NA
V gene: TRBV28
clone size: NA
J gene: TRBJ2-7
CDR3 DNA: TGTGCCAGCAGTTTAAGGGCAGCCCCTCGCCTCGAGCAGTACTTC
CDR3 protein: CASSLRAAPRLEQYF

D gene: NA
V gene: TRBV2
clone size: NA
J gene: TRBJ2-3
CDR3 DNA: TGTGCCACCCGGACTAACCTGGGAGGTACGCAGTATTTT
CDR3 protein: CATRTNLGGTQYF

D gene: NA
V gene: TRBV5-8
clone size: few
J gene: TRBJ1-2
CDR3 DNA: TGTGCCAGCAGCTTGCCGGGGAGCGCTAACTATGGCTACACCTTC
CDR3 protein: CASSLPGSANYGYTF

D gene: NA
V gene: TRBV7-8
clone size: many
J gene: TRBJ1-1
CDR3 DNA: TGTGCCAGCAGCTTAGACAGAAAAGCTTTCTTT
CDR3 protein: CASSLDRKAFF

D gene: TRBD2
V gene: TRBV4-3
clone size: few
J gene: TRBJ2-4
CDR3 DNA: TGCGCCAGCAGCCAAACTAGCGGGAGGGCTAACATTCAGTACTTC
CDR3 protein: CASSQTSGRANIQYF

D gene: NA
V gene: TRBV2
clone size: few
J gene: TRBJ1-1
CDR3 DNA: TGTGCCAGCAGTGAAACAGACAGGCTGAACACTGAAGCTTTCTTT
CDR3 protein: CASSETDRLNTEAFF